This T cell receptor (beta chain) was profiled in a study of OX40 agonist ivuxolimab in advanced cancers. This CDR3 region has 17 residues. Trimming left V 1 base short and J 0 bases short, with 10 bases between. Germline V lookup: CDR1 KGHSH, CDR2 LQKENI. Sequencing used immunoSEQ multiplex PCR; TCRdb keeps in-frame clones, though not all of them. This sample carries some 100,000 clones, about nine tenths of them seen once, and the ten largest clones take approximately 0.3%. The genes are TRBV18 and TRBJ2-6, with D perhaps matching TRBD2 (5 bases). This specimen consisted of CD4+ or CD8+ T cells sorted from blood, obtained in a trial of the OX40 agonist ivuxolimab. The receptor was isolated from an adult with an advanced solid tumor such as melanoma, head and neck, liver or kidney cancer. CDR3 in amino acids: CASSPLARSSGANVLTF. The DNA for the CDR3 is TGTGCCAGCTCACCACTAGCGCGGAGCTCTGGGGCCAACGTCCTGACTTTC.